This T cell receptor beta chain is drawn from a study of blood T cell repertoires in COVID-19. Study information: T cells, B-cell-depleted T cells, or PBMCs supplied cDNA or gDNA.

Method: immunoSEQ multiplex PCR; TCRdb's copy keeps in-frame clones and lacks some. The profile shows 240,000 or so clones, about 88% of them singletons. Sequenced sample: peripheral blood. This TCR derives from a woman in her 70s with active or convalescent COVID-19.

The CDR3 here is CASSLGGGRPQHF. In DNA, the CDR3 is TGTGCCAGCAGCTTGGGGGGGGGACGGCCCCAGCATTTT. The chain combines TRBV12-3 or TRBV12-4 with TRBJ1-5, with D possibly matching TRBD1 (5 bases). V lost 6 bases and J 9 bases, leaving 15 bases between the germline ends. There are 13 residues in the CDR3.